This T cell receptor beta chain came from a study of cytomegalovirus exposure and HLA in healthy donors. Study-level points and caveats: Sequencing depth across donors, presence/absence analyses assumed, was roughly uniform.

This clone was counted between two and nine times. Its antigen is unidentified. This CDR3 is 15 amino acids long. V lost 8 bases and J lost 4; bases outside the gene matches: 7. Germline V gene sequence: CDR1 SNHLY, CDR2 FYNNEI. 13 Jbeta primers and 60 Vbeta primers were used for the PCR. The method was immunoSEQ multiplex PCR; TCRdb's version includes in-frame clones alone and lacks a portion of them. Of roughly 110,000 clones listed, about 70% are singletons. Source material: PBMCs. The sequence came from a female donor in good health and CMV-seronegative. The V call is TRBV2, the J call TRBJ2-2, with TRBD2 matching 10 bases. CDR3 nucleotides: TGTGCCAGCGATACTAGCGGGATTGGCACCGGGGAGCTGTTTTTT. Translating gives CASDTSGIGTGELFF.